The text below deals with one TCR beta chain. Its antigen is still unknown. CDR3 length: 10 residues. V was clipped by 1 base and J by 12 bases, with 7 bases between them. CDR1 is SGHTS, CDR2 YDEGEE, per germline. Sequenced by immunoSEQ multiplex PCR; TCRdb stores in-frame clones only, minus some. The sample has 100,000 to 150,000 clones, less than 90% seen once. This specimen comes from a study of cytomegalovirus exposure and HLA in healthy donors. Overall study results and limits: Subsequent analysis showed first-cohort TCR clusters tending to co-occur in 120 validation repertoires.

The chain uses TRBV5-8 and TRBJ1-2; maybe TRBD1 (5 bases). The specimen was PBMCs. This TCR derives from a man aged 18 to 30 in good health and CMV-seropositive. CDR3 sequence reads: CASSLTGHTF. DNA for the CDR3: TGTGCCAGCAGCTTGACAGGCCACACCTTC.